One sample yielded the 29 T cell receptor beta chains listed below, sequenced in a study of metastatic and nonmetastatic thyroid tumors. TCRdb re-called the PCR reads through MiXCR. The sample consists of more than 50,000 clones, approximately 22% of them appearing once. Patients had received no treatment of any kind before thyroid surgery. The sample consisted of blood. Every receptor here comes from a female donor with papillary thyroid cancer or a benign thyroid nodule (not recorded which). Some clones in this sample may be carry-over from other donors' samples.

Comments on this clone: One junction end does not reproduce the germline sequence, and a read error may be involved. The rearrangement links TRBV15 to TRBJ2-3; 8 nucleotides match TRBD1. The CDR3 sequence is 17 residues long. Germline V CDR1 and CDR2: LNHNV, YYDKDF (reference sequence). This chain's CDR3 is CATSKGPWTGSTDTQFF. CDR3 sequence (DNA): TGTGCCACCAGCAAGGGTCCCTGGACAGGGAGCACAGATACGCAGTTTTTT.

As concerns this clone: The junction differs from germline at one of its ends, possibly a read error. The rearrangement uses TRBV20-1 and TRBJ2-7, with 9 bases that match TRBD1. The CDR3 is made up of 18 amino acids. Germline CDR1 reads DFQATT; CDR2 reads SNEGSKA (reference sequence). CDR3 nucleotides: TGCAGTGCTAGCGGCTACAGGGGGCTTGGCGGCAGGGCCGGCGAGCACTACTTC. As protein: CSASGYRGLGGRAGEHYF.

This clone was recorded at least ten times. The J gene is TRBJ1-5, the V gene TRBV19; 8 nucleotides align to TRBD1. CDR3 length: 15 residues. The V gene's germline CDR1 is LNHDA and CDR2 SQIVND (reference sequence). V lost 4 bases, J lost 4 bases, and 6 bases stayed unmatched. CDR3 in amino acids: CASSTGGGTNQPQHF. In DNA form, the CDR3 reads TGTGCCAGTAGTACAGGGGGCGGAACGAATCAGCCCCAGCATTTT.

Comments on this clone: It may be a read error: a sequence one base away is much more abundant. The chain combines TRBV7-9 with TRBJ2-2, with D hard to call. This CDR3 region has 12 residues. V was shortened by 2 bases and J by 10 bases, with 8 bases between the two germline ends. Per germline, CDR1 SEHNR and CDR2 FQNEAQ (reference sequence). The CDR3 loop reads CASSLYGVELFF. The DNA of the CDR3 is TGTGCCAGCAGCTTATACGGCGTGGAGCTGTTTTTT.

The table lists this clone with a few counts. The chain is built from TRBV27 and TRBJ2-1; D might be TRBD2 (7 bases). V gave up 9 bases and J gave up 15 bases, with 24 bases separating them. This CDR3 is built from 13 residues. CDR1 and CDR2 from the germline V gene are MNHEY and SMNVEV (reference sequence). CDR3 amino acids: CASGRLGGGEVFF. CDR3 DNA: TGTGCCAGTGGCCGATTAGGGGGGGGCGAGGTGTTCTTC.

V usage is TRBV11-1 and J usage is TRBJ2-3; 15 bases agree with TRBD2. The germline gives CDR1 SGHAT, CDR2 FQDESV (reference sequence). V gave up 0 bases and J gave up 6 bases; unmatched junction bases: 10. This CDR3 has 19 amino acids. The CDR3 DNA reads as TGTGCCAGCAGCTTAGCAGGGACTAGCGGGAGGCCCCTCCTCGATACGCAGTATTTT. This codes for CASSLAGTSGRPLLDTQYF.

This clone showed up many times. The sample contains more than one DNA sequence encoding this CDR3. The J gene is TRBJ2-3, the V gene TRBV3-1; D not resolved. The germline V gene encodes CDR1 LGHDT and CDR2 YNNKEL (reference sequence). The V end lost 4 bases, the J end lost 11 bases, and 16 bases lay between the germline ends. The CDR3 consists of 13 residues. The CDR3 sequence: CASSRVLGHQQYF. The CDR3 DNA reads TGTGCCAGCAGCCGAGTACTGGGCCATCAGCAGTATTTT.

The V and J genes are TRBV4-2 and TRBJ2-7; 8 bases agree with TRBD2. The length of the CDR3 is 15 residues. Unmatched junction bases numbered 7, after V lost 2 bases and J lost 4 bases. Germline V gene data show CDR1 as LGHNA and CDR2 as YNFKEQ. The CDR3 sequence is CASSQRRTSCYEQYF. CDR3 DNA sequence: TGTGCCAGCAGCCAAAGGCGGACTAGCTGTTACGAGCAGTACTTC.

There are many counts of this clone. The gene calls are TRBV6-5 and TRBJ2-7; 13 nucleotides line up with TRBD2. The CDR3 totals 18 residues. V was clipped by 6 bases and J by 1 base; unmatched bases: 12. The germline gives CDR1 MNHEY, CDR2 SVGAGI. CDR3 residues: CASSPGLAGVSGSYEQYF. CDR3 DNA: TGTGCCAGCAGCCCCGGACTAGCGGGAGTGTCCGGGTCCTACGAGCAGTACTTC.

V usage is TRBV28 and J usage is TRBJ2-3; TRBD2 aligns across 11 bases. Germline trimming cut 7 bases from V and 3 bases from J; bases unmatched to any gene: 9. The CDR3 runs 16 residues. Germline-derived CDR1 and CDR2 are MDHEN and SYDVKM. CDR3 in amino acids: CASIPTSGIGTDTQYF. In DNA form, the CDR3 reads TGTGCCAGCATTCCGACTAGCGGGATTGGGACAGATACGCAGTATTTT.

The chain is built from TRBV11-2 and TRBJ2-7, with D possibly matching TRBD1 (5 bases). In germline, CDR1 is SGHAT, CDR2 FQNNGV. This CDR3 spans 16 amino acids. Trimming took off 4 bases at V and 6 bases at J, with 22 bases between the two ends. CDR3 loop: CASSSHSVTVVVEQYF. The CDR3 DNA follows: TGTGCCAGCAGCTCCCACTCCGTGACAGTGGTGGTCGAGCAGTACTTC.

Concerning this clone: An end of the junction does not agree with germline; a read error may underlie this. The chain has TRBV6-1 and TRBJ2-1; 8 nucleotides match TRBD2. Germline V gene data show CDR1 as MNHNS and CDR2 as SASEGT. The CDR3 consists of 16 residues. The CDR3 nucleotides are TGTCCCAGCAGAAAAAGCGGGAGTAACGTCAACAATGAGCAGTTCTTC. It yields the protein CPSRKSGSNVNNEQFF.

This clone was recorded many times. The chain uses TRBV7-2 and TRBJ1-1; possibly TRBD1 for D (5 bases). The germline V gene has CDR1 SGHTA and CDR2 FQGNSA. CDR3 length: 14 amino acids. V dropped 1 base and J dropped 5 bases, with 11 bases sitting between them. CDR3 in DNA: TGTGCCAGCAGCTTAGAGGCGGGGGATACTGAAGCTTTCTTT. It yields the protein CASSLEAGDTEAFF.

This clone was detected many times. The rearrangement uses TRBV3-1 and TRBJ2-1, with D perhaps being TRBD1 or TRBD2 (7 bases each). Per the germline V gene, CDR1 is LGHDT and CDR2 is YNNKEL (reference sequence). The length of the CDR3 is 12 residues. V gave up 6 bases and J gave up 12 bases, with 15 bases separating them. The CDR3 loop reads CASSQTGRVQFF. CDR3 sequence (DNA): TGTGCCAGCAGTCAGACAGGGAGGGTGCAGTTCTTC.

This clone has a count of ten or more. The V gene is TRBV5-6, the J gene TRBJ2-1; 8 bases align to TRBD1. The CDR3 runs to 13 residues. Germline CDR1 is SGHDT and CDR2 is YYEEEE. V lost 6 bases to trimming and J lost 6 bases; unmatched junction nucleotides: 5. CDR3 loop: CASTRDRRNEQFF. The CDR3 nucleotides read TGTGCCAGCACCCGGGACAGGCGCAATGAGCAGTTCTTC.

This clone was seen ten or more times. The chain employs TRBV20-1 and TRBJ2-3; D remains unclear. This CDR3 comprises 12 residues. The germline gives CDR1 DFQATT, CDR2 SNEGSKA (reference sequence). V was clipped by 1 base and J by 5 bases, with 7 bases between them. The CDR3 loop is CSARVSGDTQYF. The CDR3 coding sequence is TGCAGTGCTAGAGTCTCTGGAGATACGCAGTATTTT.

The chain carries TRBV5-1 and TRBJ1-6, with D unresolved. The ends were cut back, 1 base at V and 5 bases at J, with 4 bases in the middle. The CDR3 has 13 residues. CDR1 is SGHRS and CDR2 is YFSETQ in the germline V gene. The CDR3 sequence: CASSLLDNSPLHF. CDR3 sequence (DNA): TGCGCCAGCAGCTTGTTGGATAATTCACCCCTCCACTTT. Full variable domain (outside the CDR3, taken from reference TRBV5-1 and TRBJ1-6): KAGVTQTPRYLIKTRGQQVTLSCSPISGHRSVSWYQQTPGQGLQFLFEYFSETQRNKGNFPGRFSGRQFSNSRSEMNVSTLELGDSALYLCASSLLDNSPLHFGNGTRLTVT.

This clone occurred a few times. This may arise from a read error, as a much more abundant clone is one base away. The chain combines TRBV6-1 with TRBJ2-1; the match to TRBD2 covers 12 bases. CDR3 size: 15 residues. Germline V lookup: CDR1 MNHNS, CDR2 SASEGT. The CDR3 DNA sequence: TGTGCCAGCACGACCCTAGCGGGAGGGGTGCATGAGCAGCTCTTC. This codes for CASTTLAGGVHEQLF.

This rearrangement joins TRBV6-2 or TRBV6-3 to TRBJ2-1, with 7 bases that match TRBD1. J gave up 4 bases and V 10 bases, and 7 bases lay outside the gene matches. There are 13 residues in the CDR3. Germline CDR1 reads MNHEY; CDR2 reads SVGEGT. The CDR3 sequence: CATTDRTYNEQFF. CDR3 sequence (DNA): TGTGCCACCACGGACAGGACTTACAATGAGCAGTTCTTC.

The chain is built from TRBV20-1 and TRBJ2-7, with D possibly TRBD1 on 5 matching bases. V was cut by 4 bases and J by 4 bases, with 11 bases left in between. The CDR3 spans 12 residues. The germline gives CDR1 DFQATT, CDR2 SNEGSKA (reference sequence). The CDR3 sequence is CSATGNRYEQYF. The CDR3 nucleotides are TGCAGTGCTACAGGGAATAGGTACGAGCAGTACTTC.

A word on this clone: Since no conserved phenylalanine or tryptophan closes the CDR3, a read error is the likely cause. The V gene is TRBV24-1, the J gene TRBJ2-1; 13 nucleotides agree with TRBD2. Germline assignment: CDR1 KGHDR and CDR2 SFDVKD. This CDR3 is 16 amino acids long. The CDR3 here is CASSDPGLAGVREQFY. The DNA for the CDR3 is TGTGCCTCCAGTGATCCTGGACTAGCGGGAGTACGTGAGCAGTTCTAC.

This clone was seen more than once but under ten times. The CDR3, as DNA: TGTGCCAGCAGTTTATGCCGTGACAGGTCCTCCTACGAGCAGTACTTC. It specifies CASSLCRDRSSYEQYF. This chain joins TRBV6-1 and TRBJ2-7; D might be TRBD1 (6 bases). Germline lookup yields CDR1 MNHNS and CDR2 SASEGT. V was shortened by 5 bases and J by 0 bases, with 17 bases between the two germline ends. The CDR3 sequence is 16 residues long.

This clone was counted at least ten times. V is TRBV11-2 and J is TRBJ1-3, with TRBD1 as a possible D gene (5 bases). Deletions cut 3 bases from V and 1 base from J, with 7 bases between. The CDR3 extends over 14 amino acids. Germline V gives CDR1 SGHAT, CDR2 FQNNGV. For the CDR3, the DNA is TGTGCCAGCAGCTTTGCAGGGTCTGGAAACACCATATATTTT. The encoded protein is CASSFAGSGNTIYF.

Worth noting for this clone: A much larger clone lies a single base off, so this may be a read error. This same CDR3 is encoded by further DNA sequences in the sample. The genes are TRBV29-1 and TRBJ2-3; a weak D match, TRBD1 (6 bases). The CDR3 runs to 12 residues. Germline CDR1 SQVTM, CDR2 ANQGSEA. The CDR3 is CSVFRGMNTQYF. The CDR3 DNA reads as TGCAGCGTTTTTAGGGGGATGAATACTCAGTATTTT.

This clone was picked up many times. CDR3: CASSEWQGGFVAGEDEQFF. The CDR3 nucleotides are TGTGCCAGCAGTGAATGGCAGGGTGGGTTTGTAGCGGGAGAAGATGAGCAGTTCTTC. The chain recombines TRBV6-1 with TRBJ2-1; 9 bases agree with TRBD2. J was trimmed by 8 bases and V by 2 bases; bases with no gene match: 19. Per the germline V gene, CDR1 is MNHNS and CDR2 is SASEGT. This CDR3 has 19 residues.

The table lists this clone with many counts. V usage is TRBV2 and J usage is TRBJ2-2; TRBD1 matches 8 bases. The V segment lost 4 bases and the J segment 5 bases; nucleotides outside the gene matches: 15. The CDR3 sequence is 18 residues long. The germline CDR1 and CDR2 sequences are SNHLY and FYNNEI. This CDR3 is CASSVKTDRAEGTGELFF. In nucleotides, the CDR3 is TGTGCCAGCAGTGTCAAGACGGACAGGGCAGAGGGGACCGGGGAGCTGTTTTTT. Complete variable domain (other parts from reference TRBV2 and TRBJ2-2): EPEVTQTPSHQVTQMGQEVILRCVPISNHLYFYWYRQILGQKVEFLVSFYNNEISEKSEIFDDQFSVERPDGSNFTLKIRSTKLEDSAMYFCASSVKTDRAEGTGELFFGEGSRLTVL.

This clone counts as medium-sized. V usage is TRBV7-3 and J usage is TRBJ2-7; 8 bases align to TRBD1. V trimming: 4 bases; J trimming: 7 bases; junction bases outside the gene matches: 3. The germline V gene has CDR1 SGHTA and CDR2 FQGTGA. The CDR3 contains 12 residues. CDR3 bases: TGTGCCAGCAGCTCAGGGGGCGGTGAGCAGTACTTC. The encoded protein is CASSSGGGEQYF.

This clone was counted many times. The rearrangement uses TRBV19 and TRBJ2-5; D may be TRBD1 or TRBD2 (5 bases each). The CDR3 has 13 residues. The germline V and J ends were trimmed by 5 bases and 5 bases, with 12 bases remaining between them. Germline V lookup: CDR1 LNHDA, CDR2 SQIVND (reference sequence). The CDR3 DNA is TGTGCCAGTAGTCGAGGGGCAGGGGAGACCCAGTACTTC. Protein: CASSRGAGETQYF.

As concerns this clone: This may stem from a read error, because a much larger clone lies one nucleotide away. Within the sample, other DNA sequences also encode this same CDR3. The chain employs TRBV20-1 and TRBJ1-1; D is undetermined. Germline assignment: CDR1 DFQATT and CDR2 SNEGSKA (reference sequence). The CDR3 has 12 residues. The CDR3 coding sequence is TGCAGTGCTTATACAAGGGTGTCTGAAGCCTTCTTT. The encoded protein is CSAYTRVSEAFF.